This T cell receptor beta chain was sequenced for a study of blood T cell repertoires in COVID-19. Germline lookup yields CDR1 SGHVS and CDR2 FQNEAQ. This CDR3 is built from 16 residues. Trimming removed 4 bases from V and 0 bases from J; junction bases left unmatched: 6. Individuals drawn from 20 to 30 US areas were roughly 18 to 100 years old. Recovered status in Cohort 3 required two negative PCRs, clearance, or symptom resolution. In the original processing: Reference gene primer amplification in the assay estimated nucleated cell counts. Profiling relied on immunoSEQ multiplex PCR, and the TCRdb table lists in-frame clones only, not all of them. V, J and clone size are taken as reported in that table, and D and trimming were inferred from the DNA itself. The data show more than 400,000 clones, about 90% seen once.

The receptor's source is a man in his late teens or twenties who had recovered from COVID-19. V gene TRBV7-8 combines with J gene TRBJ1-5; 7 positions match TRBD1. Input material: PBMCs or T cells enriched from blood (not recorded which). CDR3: CASSSEQGFSNQPQHF. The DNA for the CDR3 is TGTGCCAGCAGCTCAGAACAGGGGTTTAGCAATCAGCCCCAGCATTTT.